This section outlines one TCR beta chain sequence together with its context. Its specificity is not known. Data came from immunoSEQ multiplex PCR; TCRdb stores just in-frame clones and leaves some out. Here the sample spans 85,000 to 120,000 clones, around 89% being singletons. This entry belongs to a study of cytomegalovirus exposure and HLA in healthy donors. The study's findings and limits: Rare TCR sequences predominated, though certain public TCRs were found in many donors. The investigators catalogued under 200 TCR beta chains as cytomegalovirus-associated. High specificity and sensitivity for cytomegalovirus status were reported for the classifier. The authors confirmed in vitro that a few CMV-associated chains were specific for CMV antigens.

Trimming took off 10 bases at V and 3 bases at J, with 16 bases between the two ends. This CDR3 region has 13 residues. The germline gives CDR1 MGHDK, CDR2 SYGVNS. The TCR sequence derives from a woman aged 18-35 years in good health and CMV-seropositive. The chain couples TRBV25-1 to TRBJ2-7, with a weak D call TRBD1 (6 bases). Sequencing was carried out using PBMCs. The CDR3 region has the DNA TGTGCCACGACCCCGGACAGTATCTACGAGCAGTACTTC. Translation: CATTPDSIYEQYF.